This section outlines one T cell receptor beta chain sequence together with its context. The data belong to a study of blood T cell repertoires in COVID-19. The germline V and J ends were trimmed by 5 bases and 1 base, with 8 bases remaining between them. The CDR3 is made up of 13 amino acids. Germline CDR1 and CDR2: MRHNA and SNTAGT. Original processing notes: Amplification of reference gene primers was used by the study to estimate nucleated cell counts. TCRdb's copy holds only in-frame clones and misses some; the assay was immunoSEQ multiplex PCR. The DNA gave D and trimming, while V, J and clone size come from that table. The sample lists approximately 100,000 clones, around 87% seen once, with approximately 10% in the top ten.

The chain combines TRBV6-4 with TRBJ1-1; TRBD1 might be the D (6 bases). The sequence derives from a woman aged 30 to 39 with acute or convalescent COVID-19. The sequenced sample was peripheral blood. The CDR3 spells CASSQGPNTEAFF. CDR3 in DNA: TGTGCCAGCAGTCAGGGGCCGAACACTGAAGCTTTCTTT.